The source of this TCR beta chain is a study of naive and memory T cell subsets (dated 2017 in TCRdb). Context from the whole study: Sorted naive and memory T cell subsets from peripheral blood were analyzed in the study using a UMI-based, open-source pipeline for TCR alpha and beta sequencing. Complete agreement was observed between the functional CMV T cell responses and the IgG serology results. RNA was DNase-treated and reverse transcribed with TCR constant-region primers, mostly using SuperScript III. Overall study outcomes, separate from this receptor: In both CD4 and CD8 cells, going from naive through CM, EM and EMRA, the Gini index went up while Shannon and inverse Simpson diversity went down. RNA-based TCR counts may be influenced by expression changes linked to T cell activation and differentiation. The repertoire findings for the naive and memory subsets could not be validated, as no ground truth was available. A clonotype was defined as a single alpha or beta chain sequence rather than as a paired alpha/beta receptor. A power law was followed by TCR abundance, with an exponent that differed between naive and memory subsets but was consistent across the three individuals. A few larger clonotypes were present in naive repertoires, especially CD8 naive repertoires, and these clonotypes were possibly memory cells re-expressing CD45RA. Following error correction, more than 85% of naive TCR sequences occurred only once, which made naive abundance distributions much steeper than those of memory subsets.

The library was prepared using UMI-ligation and nested PCR. To cover both TRBC1 and TRBC2, the beta constant-region primer consisted of an equimolar mix of two oligonucleotides. The ligated cDNA went through four rounds of PCR with nested alpha and beta constant-region primers together with the SP2 primer. A single-stranded oligonucleotide containing the SP2 primer and a 12-nucleotide UMI was joined to the 3' end of the cDNA by T4 RNA ligase 1. Incubation of the ligation reaction was carried out at 16 degrees C for about 18-25 hours. PCR2 was typically performed as a SYBR Green qPCR and was stopped at a predetermined threshold so that over-amplification was prevented. Agencourt AMPure XP magnetic beads were used for all purifications after the first. Libraries were quantified by Qubit and checked on a TapeStation, where a main peak was expected near 650 bp. Sequencing of the pooled libraries was done on an Illumina MiSeq using v2 2x251 paired-end kits, which typically yielded roughly 0.9-2.2 million reads per sample. Each sample library was pooled at about 4 nM, and roughly 5-8% PhiX was included to improve cluster recognition. The study's processing was this. Decombinator assigned V and J genes to Demultiplexor-processed FASTQ reads by tag matching, allowing a single base-pair mismatch. Collapsinator relied on UMIs to fix sequencing errors as well as frequency errors caused by PCR heterogeneity. CDR3Translator translated TCRs and extracted CDR3s from the conserved cysteine to the FGXG phenylalanine, flagging non-productive sequences. Repertoires were subsampled to equal numbers of UMI-defined TCRs before Gini, Shannon entropy and inverse Simpson indices were calculated. Within the linear range, a power law was fitted by maximum likelihood to the distributions of clonotype abundance. Similar UMI counts, unique TCR numbers and clonal distributions were obtained with the pipeline and with MIGEC on one naive CD8 sample. In one analysis, naive TCRs also found in any memory subset of the same donor were removed from the naive repertoire. Repertoires were searched for approximately 7,000 CMV-associated CDR3 sequences compiled from VDJdb and a published dataset. Starting from the raw public reads, TCRdb applied fastp trimming at Q25, assembled clones with MiXCR and retained in-frame beta chains. Duplicate CDR3 protein sequences are folded into a single record with the most common DNA and genes. TCRdb's processing, not the authors', yielded these V and J calls. The sample records about 150,000 distinct CDR3 sequences, over 20% of which are singletons. The top ten clonotypes cover 0.09% to 0.13% of the sample.

Remarks on this clonotype: This receptor's antigen is unknown. There are no base qualities to consult, and no much larger clone falls within one base.

From the second PCR step on, the TCR alpha and beta chain libraries were amplified in separate reactions. CMV status of each donor was established by measuring IFNgamma production from CD4+ T cells after fresh PBMCs were stimulated overnight with CMV viral lysate. CD4 T cells were positively selected using Miltenyi beads, after which CD8 T cells were positively selected from the CD4-negative fraction. After staining for CD3, CD4, CD8, CD45RA, CD27 and a live/dead dye, cells were sorted on a BD Aria II into four subsets based on CD45RA and CD27. Blood was obtained from three healthy volunteers, and the blood from each volunteer was fractionated into CD4 and CD8 T cells and subsequently into four differentiation subsets. Approximately 0.11 L of peripheral blood was drawn per donor, and PBMC were isolated by Ficoll-Paque PLUS density-gradient centrifugation. Sorted cells were lysed in RLT buffer, after which RNA was extracted using a Qiagen RNeasy kit and stored at -80 degrees C.

The sequence was obtained from a human donor in good health. Sequenced sample: naive CD4+ T cells from blood. In the paper's terms, the cell subset or site label means: naive T cells, CD45RA high CD27+.

CDR3 protein: CASRPQQGRSYNSPLHF. The sequenced DNA is TGTGCCAGCAGACCCCAACAGGGTCGCTCCTATAATTCACCCCTCCACTTT. The chain couples TRBV6-2 or TRBV6-3 to TRBJ1-6; possibly the D gene is TRBD1, per 6 matching bases. The CDR3 measures 17 amino acids from cysteine to phenylalanine. Only CDR3 DNA is held: 51 bases, read in frame from base 1. As encoded in the germline V gene, CDR1 is MNHEY while CDR2 is SVGEGT. The junction shows trimming of 6 bases on V and 0 bases on J, plus 15 bases between the germline ends.